This T cell receptor beta chain stems from a study of blood T cell repertoires in COVID-19. Profiling relied on immunoSEQ multiplex PCR, and the TCRdb table lists in-frame clones only, not all of them. In the table there are 150,000 to 170,000 clones, over 75% of which are singletons. The Seattle site enrolled patients during active infection and followed them longitudinally. What was sequenced was peripheral blood. This TCR was sampled from a man aged 60 to 75 with COVID-19, enrolled during active disease.

CDR3 loop: CASTKDRGTEAFF. The CDR3 region has the DNA TGTGCCAGTACTAAGGACAGGGGCACTGAAGCTTTCTTT. V and J are TRBV19 and TRBJ1-1, with TRBD1 identical over 9 bases. V dropped 7 bases and J dropped 4; count of bases not matched to a gene: 4. Germline V gene lookup returns CDR1 LNHDA and CDR2 SQIVND (reference sequence). The CDR3 totals 13 residues.